Listed below are T cell receptor beta chains from one sample, sequenced in a study of beta chain features in type 1 diabetes. Repertoires were generated with immunoSEQ multiplex PCR, while TCRdb's copy carries only in-frame clones and drops some. In the table there are about 350,000 clones, about 19% of which are singletons. Material for sequencing was naive CD4+ T cells from blood. These receptors all stem from a woman younger than 30 in good health. Each CDR3 is given with its conserved first and last residue. D genes are given only for firm matches. Some rows have no size entry. The others give once, few or many, or a class for an expanded clone.

-	TRBV18	TRBJ2-3	-	TGTGCCAGCTCACCTCTACGTTTGGAGGAATGGGATACGCAGTATTTT	CASSPLRLEEWDTQYF
-	TRBV20-1	TRBJ1-1	-	TGCAGTGCTGTCAGGAACACTGAAGCTTTCTTT	CSAVRNTEAFF
-	TRBV5-6	TRBJ1-2	-	TGTGCCAGCAGCCGACAGGCTGTTGTGGTCTATGGCTACACCTTC	CASSRQAVVVYGYTF
-	TRBV7-2	TRBJ2-2	once	TGTGCCAGCAGCTTAGCTTATAGGGGCAGTCGCACCGGGGAGCTGTTTTTT	CASSLAYRGSRTGELFF
TRBD1	TRBV6-6	TRBJ2-4	few	TGTGCCAGCAACACTGGACAGGGGAGAAAAAACATTCAGTACTTC	CASNTGQGRKNIQYF
TRBD2	TRBV29-1	TRBJ2-3	few	TGCAGCGTTTGGACTAGCGTGTCAGATACGCAGTATTTT	CSVWTSVSDTQYF
-	TRBV30	TRBJ2-5	-	TGTGCCTGGAGTGTCCGACTCCGCCCACAAGAGACCCAGTACTTC	CAWSVRLRPQETQYF
TRBD1	TRBV9	TRBJ2-7	few	TGTGCCAGCAGCGTCGGACAGGGTGCCTACGAGCAGTACTTC	CASSVGQGAYEQYF
TRBD2	TRBV5-1	TRBJ2-3	few	TGCGCCAGCAGCTCCATAAGCGGGGGGCCCACAGATACGCAGTATTTT	CASSSISGGPTDTQYF
-	TRBV18	TRBJ2-7	few	TGTGCCAGCTCACCACAGGACCGGGGAGCGTACGAGCAGTACTTC	CASSPQDRGAYEQYF
-	TRBV19	TRBJ2-7	-	TGTGCCAGTCGGGACTCAGCCGGGTCAAGCGACGAGCAGTACTTC	CASRDSAGSSDEQYF
-	TRBV29-1	TRBJ1-5	-	TGCAGCGTTGAATGGGGGGTCAATCAGCCCCAGCATTTT	CSVEWGVNQPQHF
-	TRBV18	TRBJ2-7	few	TGTGCCAGCTCACCGTGGGAAGGGGACGAGCAGTACTTC	CASSPWEGDEQYF
-	TRBV11-2	TRBJ2-5	-	TGTGCCAGCAGCTCGGGAGAGACCCAGTACTTC	CASSSGETQYF
-	TRBV25-1	TRBJ2-5	-	TGTGCCAGCCCCCTCGCCGGGACCCAGTACTTC	CASPLAGTQYF
-	TRBV2	TRBJ2-1	-	TGTGCCAGCAGTTCAAATTGGGAGGAGCAGTTCTTC	CASSSNWEEQFF
-	TRBV1	TRBJ1-2	-	TGCACCAGCAGCCAACTCCAAGACAGCCGGCGTCTAGGCTACACCTTC	CTSSQLQDSRRLGYTF
TRBD2	TRBV5-8	TRBJ2-7	few	TGTGCCAGCAGCTTGGAGGGCAGGGAGGGGTACGAGCAGTACTTC	CASSLEGREGYEQYF
TRBD1	TRBV19	TRBJ2-1	-	TGTGCCAGTAGTAAAACAGGGGGAAATGAGCAGTTCTTC	CASSKTGGNEQFF
-	TRBV18	TRBJ2-5	few	TGTGCCAGCTCACCACGAGGAGGCGGGTTCCAAGAGACCCAGTACTTC	CASSPRGGGFQETQYF
-	TRBV30	TRBJ1-1	-	TGTGCCTGGATGGGGGGGATTGCCACTGAAGCTTTCTTT	CAWMGGIATEAFF
TRBD1	TRBV9	TRBJ2-5	-	TGTGCCAGCAGCGTAGGGGACAGGGAAGAGACCCAGTACTTC	CASSVGDREETQYF
-	TRBV6-5	TRBJ2-7	few	TGTGCCAGCAGCCCGGTGCTAGGCGAGCAGTACTTC	CASSPVLGEQYF
-	TRBV9	TRBJ2-3	-	TGTGCCAGCAGCCCGGGGTCCGGCACAGATACGCAGTATTTT	CASSPGSGTDTQYF
-	TRBV11-2	TRBJ1-3	-	TGTGCCAGCAGCCCTGGGCCCTCCTCTGGAAACACCATATATTTT	CASSPGPSSGNTIYF
-	TRBV5-6	TRBJ2-7	few	TGTGCCAGCAGGTGGGGGCTGGTAAGCTCCTACGAGCAGTACTTC	CASRWGLVSSYEQYF